This T cell receptor (beta chain) was found in a study of spatial heterogeneity in lung cancer. In its sample, this clonotype is medium-sized. Its target is not known. TCRdb analysed the 5' RACE reads with MiXCR anew, one entry per CDR3 protein. The sample contains approximately 2,500 distinct CDR3 sequences, around a fifth of which appear only once. The V end was cut by 4 bases, the J end by 4 bases, with 13 bases between. This CDR3 has 14 amino acids. Time point defined: sample taken at primary tumor resection. The sequenced material consisted of unsorted whole RNA from tumor, nontumor lung or frozen PBMC. Overall study findings and caveats: Tracking of tumor mutation counts was seen in expanded intratumoral alpha and beta TCR counts. Approximate estimated coverage of tumor T cells amounted to 7% for alpha and 13% for beta chains.

V is TRBV23-1 and J is TRBJ2-5, with D perhaps being TRBD1 or TRBD2 (6 bases each). TRBV23-1 is an open reading frame whose function is uncertain. The starting material was lung tumor tissue, obtained at surgery. This TCR was recovered from a male donor with early-stage non-small cell lung cancer. The CDR3 nucleotides are TGCGCCAGCAGTCCTGGGGGGCCGGGAGAGACCCAGTACTTC. Translated, it gives CASSPGGPGETQYF.